The next 9 T cell receptor beta chains were all read from a single sample in a study of PD-1 blockade in classical Hodgkin lymphoma. Regarding time point: cycle 4 day 1 (C4D1), after less than 7 weeks of nivolumab. After autologous stem cell transplantation all patients relapsed, and prior brentuximab vedotin exposure differed between cohorts. TCRdb keeps only in-frame clones here, not all; method: immunoSEQ multiplex PCR. The table has about 96,000 clones, about 92% seen once. This specimen was peripheral blood mononuclear cells (PBMCs), taken before the fourth cycle of nivolumab. The origin of the receptors is a human donor with classical Hodgkin lymphoma.

The chain is built from TRBV5-4 and TRBJ1-1; D ambiguous. The V and J ends lost 0 bases and 4 bases respectively, with 10 bases between them. In germline, CDR1 is SGHNT, CDR2 YYREEE (reference sequence). The CDR3 sequence is 14 residues long. DNA of the CDR3: TGTGCCAGCAGCTTGGAAGATGGGGTCACTGAAGCTTTCTTT. This sequence encodes CASSLEDGVTEAFF.

V and J are TRBV5-1 and TRBJ1-3; D perhaps matches TRBD1 (6 bases). In germline, CDR1 is SGHRS, CDR2 YFSETQ. The CDR3 is 15 residues long. Trimming took off 5 bases at V and 4 bases at J, with 16 bases between the two ends. The CDR3 sequence is CASSLGGLSGNTIYF. Written as DNA, the CDR3 is TGCGCCAGCAGTCTTGGGGGCCTAAGCGGAAACACCATATATTTT.

V gene TRBV4-1 combines with J gene TRBJ1-4, with 11 positions matching TRBD1. With 2 bases clipped from V and 7 bases from J, the junction kept 6 bases outside the gene matches. Germline CDR1 reads MGHRA; CDR2 reads YSYEKL. The CDR3 covers 16 residues. In DNA form, the CDR3 reads TGCGCCAGCAGCCAACTACAAGGGACAGGGGGTGAAAAACTGTTTTTT. It codes for CASSQLQGTGGEKLFF.

The chain links TRBV6-5 to TRBJ2-1, with 11 bases that match TRBD2. Germline V CDR1 and CDR2: MNHEY, SVGAGI. J was trimmed by 6 bases and V by 7 bases; bases with no gene match: 8. CDR3 length: 15 residues. The CDR3 nucleotides are TGTGCCAGCACCCGAAGGGGGACTAGCGGCAATGAGCAGTTCTTC. Translated: CASTRRGTSGNEQFF.

CDR3 sequence (DNA): TGCAGCCCTTGGGGGGGAGATACGCAGTATTTT. Translated: CSPWGGDTQYF. The chain couples TRBV29-1 to TRBJ2-3; 7 bases fit TRBD2. The junction had 4 bases not matched to a gene; V was cut back by 8 bases and J by 5 bases. Germline V gene lookup returns CDR1 SQVTM and CDR2 ANQGSEA. The CDR3 totals 11 residues.

This clone was seen only once. This rearrangement joins TRBV27 to TRBJ2-1; D unclear. CDR1 MNHEY and CDR2 SMNVEV come from the germline V gene (reference sequence). The CDR3 covers 16 residues. Trimming removed 3 bases at V and 4 bases at J, with 16 bases between. This CDR3 is CASSFLGIGVYNEQFF. CDR3 coding DNA: TGTGCCAGCAGTTTTCTGGGGATTGGGGTTTACAATGAGCAGTTCTTC.

This clone appeared a few times. The V and J genes are TRBV19 and TRBJ1-1; perhaps TRBD1 as D (5 bases). The CDR3 loop spans 12 amino acids. The germline V and J ends were trimmed by 5 bases and 4 bases, with 8 bases remaining between them. CDR1 LNHDA and CDR2 SQIVND come from the germline V gene (reference sequence). The CDR3 sequence: CASSWGSTEAFF. The CDR3 bases are TGTGCCAGTAGTTGGGGGAGCACTGAAGCTTTCTTT.

The chain couples TRBV27 to TRBJ2-5, with a tentative D call TRBD1 (7 bases). Germline lookup yields CDR1 MNHEY and CDR2 SMNVEV (reference sequence). The CDR3 length is 13 residues. Trimming left V 3 bases short and J 5 bases short, with 10 bases between. The CDR3 reads CASSFPGGETQYF. The CDR3 DNA follows: TGTGCCAGCAGTTTCCCAGGGGGGGAGACCCAGTACTTC.

The chain has TRBV5-1 and TRBJ2-7; the match to TRBD2 covers 7 bases. J gave up 4 bases and V 1 base, and 2 bases lay outside the gene matches. Germline values: CDR1 SGHRS, CDR2 YFSETQ. This CDR3 is built from 13 residues. The CDR3 loop is CASSLTSAYEQYF. In DNA form, the CDR3 reads TGCGCCAGCAGCTTGACTAGCGCGTACGAGCAGTACTTC. The full variable domain, in which reference TRBV5-1 and TRBJ2-7 provide the parts outside the CDR3, is KAGVTQTPRYLIKTRGQQVTLSCSPISGHRSVSWYQQTPGQGLQFLFEYFSETQRNKGNFPGRFSGRQFSNSRSEMNVSTLELGDSALYLCASSLTSAYEQYFGPGTRLTVT.